These 29 T cell receptor beta chains originate from one sample sequenced in a study of cytomegalovirus exposure and HLA in healthy donors. 60 Vbeta and 13 Jbeta primers were used in PCR. Method: immunoSEQ multiplex PCR; TCRdb's copy keeps in-frame clones and lacks some. This sample yields over 100,000 clones, of which approximately 74% are seen a single time; roughly 7% belongs to the top ten. Sequenced material: PBMCs. These receptors were taken from a male donor in good health and CMV-seronegative.

This clone came up a few times. The V gene is TRBV30, the J gene TRBJ1-4, with D maybe TRBD1 (5 bases). The CDR3 totals 14 residues. Per germline, CDR1 GTSNPN and CDR2 SVGIG (reference sequence). V was pared by 0 bases and J by 8 bases, with 13 bases between. The CDR3 sequence: CAWSVDGGEEKLFF. The CDR3, as DNA: TGTGCCTGGAGTGTAGATGGGGGGGAAGAAAAACTGTTTTTT.

The rearrangement joins TRBV29-1 to TRBJ2-7, with D maybe TRBD1 (5 bases). V shed 0 bases and J shed 5 bases, with 11 bases lying between them. CDR1 and CDR2 from the germline V gene are SQVTM and ANQGSEA. The CDR3 has 13 amino acids. Here the CDR3 reads CSVEDLQGNEQYF. The CDR3 DNA follows: TGCAGCGTTGAAGATTTGCAGGGTAACGAGCAGTACTTC.

This CDR3 reads CASSPGTASGNTIYF. CDR3 nucleotides: TGCGCCAGCAGCCCAGGGACAGCCTCTGGAAACACCATATATTTT. J is TRBJ1-3 and V is TRBV5-1; 7 bases match TRBD1. This CDR3 has 15 residues. Per germline, CDR1 SGHRS and CDR2 YFSETQ. V shed 4 bases, J shed 0 bases, and the junction held 4 bases outside the gene matches. Filled out from reference TRBV5-1 and TRBJ1-3, the complete variable domain reads KAGVTQTPRYLIKTRGQQVTLSCSPISGHRSVSWYQQTPGQGLQFLFEYFSETQRNKGNFPGRFSGRQFSNSRSEMNVSTLELGDSALYLCASSPGTASGNTIYFGEGSWLTVV.

This chain connects TRBV27 to TRBJ2-7; 8 nucleotides match TRBD2. Trimming at V came to 5 bases and at J to 4 bases, leaving 4 bases not matched to a gene. Germline V lookup: CDR1 MNHEY, CDR2 SMNVEV (reference sequence). This CDR3 is 13 amino acids long. CDR3 residues: CASSSGSWYEQYF. Here the CDR3 DNA reads TGTGCCAGCAGTAGCGGGAGTTGGTACGAGCAGTACTTC.

The V call is TRBV9, the J call TRBJ1-5; no definite D call. The ends were cut back, 4 bases at V and 6 bases at J, with 23 bases in the middle. CDR1 is SGDLS, CDR2 YYNGEE, per germline. This CDR3 spans 17 amino acids. The DNA of the CDR3 is TGTGCCAGCAGCCACCACGGGATCCCCAGGCTTGGTCAGCCCCAGCATTTT. It encodes CASSHHGIPRLGQPQHF.

The V gene is TRBV28, the J gene TRBJ1-3; 7 bases are shared with TRBD1. V trimming: 4 bases; J trimming: 0 bases; junction bases outside the gene matches: 3. The CDR3 runs 15 residues. Germline lookup yields CDR1 MDHEN and CDR2 SYDVKM. The CDR3 DNA reads TGTGCCAGCAGTTCGGGGACAGCCTCTGGAAACACCATATATTTT. Its protein product is CASSSGTASGNTIYF.

V is TRBV6-5 and J is TRBJ2-3; D not certain. Per the germline V gene, CDR1 is MNHEY and CDR2 is SVGAGI. This CDR3 comprises 15 residues. Trimming pared 2 bases from V and 5 bases from J, leaving 14 bases between. CDR3 nucleotides: TGTGCCAGCAGTTACGGCAATACTCTAGAAGATACGCAGTATTTT. Its protein is CASSYGNTLEDTQYF.

The rearrangement uses TRBV7-9 and TRBJ2-7, with TRBD1 as a possible D gene (5 bases). This CDR3 comprises 16 residues. The V gene's germline CDR1 is SEHNR and CDR2 FQNEAQ (reference sequence). The ends were cut back, 5 bases at V and 2 bases at J, with 19 bases in the middle. Written as DNA, the CDR3 is TGTGCCAGCAGCCAAGGGGCTGGACGGACCGCCTACGAGCAGTACTTC. Encoded protein: CASSQGAGRTAYEQYF.

V usage is TRBV5-4 and J usage is TRBJ2-5; possible D gene TRBD2, 6 bases. Trimming stripped 4 bases from V and 2 bases from J, with 21 bases between. This CDR3 has 17 amino acids. Germline CDR1 reads SGHNT; CDR2 reads YYREEE (reference sequence). In DNA form, the CDR3 reads TGTGCCAGCAGCCTCGGGAGTCAGCGAAGGTTGCAAGAGACCCAGTACTTC. This encodes CASSLGSQRRLQETQYF.

This clone was counted a few times. The junction departs from the called germline gene at one end, perhaps through a read error. At the DNA level, this CDR3 is encoded by other sequences in the same sample as well. The rearrangement uses TRBV13 and TRBJ2-7, with 9 positions matching TRBD1. This CDR3 is 15 amino acids long. Germline CDR1 and CDR2: PRHDT and FYEKMQ (reference sequence). In DNA, the CDR3 is TGTGCCAGCAGCCTAGGGGGACAGGGTTCCTACGAGCAGTACTTC. Residues: CASSLGGQGSYEQYF.

This clone was observed a few times. The V and J genes are TRBV28 and TRBJ1-5; no firm D call. Germline CDR1 MDHEN, CDR2 SYDVKM. There are 13 residues in the CDR3. V lost 7 bases and J 6 bases, leaving 13 bases between the germline ends. The chain's CDR3 is CASISPNTQPQHF. The CDR3 nucleotides are TGTGCCAGCATCTCGCCAAACACTCAGCCCCAGCATTTT.

DNA of the CDR3: TGTGCCAGCAGTTTACTGAGCGGGAGTAGGTACGAGCAGTACTTC. It translates to CASSLLSGSRYEQYF. The chain combines TRBV28 with TRBJ2-7, with 8 bases identical to TRBD2. The CDR3 extends over 15 amino acids. The trim removed 2 bases at V and 4 bases at J, leaving 7 bases unmatched. Germline CDR1 reads MDHEN; CDR2 reads SYDVKM.

This clone was found once. CDR3 sequence reads: CASSEQTSGPYNEQFF. The CDR3 bases are TGTGCCAGCAGCGAACAGACTAGCGGCCCCTACAATGAGCAGTTCTTC. This chain links TRBV5-6 with TRBJ2-1; 9 bases are shared with TRBD2. Germline V gives CDR1 SGHDT, CDR2 YYEEEE. The CDR3 has 16 amino acids. With 4 bases clipped from V and 2 bases from J, the junction kept 7 bases outside the gene matches. The full variable domain, completed using reference TRBV5-6 and TRBJ2-1, is DAGVTQSPTHLIKTRGQQVTLRCSPKSGHDTVSWYQQALGQGPQFIFQYYEEEERQRGNFPDRFSGHQFPNYSSELNVNALLLGDSALYLCASSEQTSGPYNEQFFGPGTRLTVL.

This rearrangement joins TRBV7-9 to TRBJ2-7; 10 nucleotides agree with TRBD2. Germline CDR1 and CDR2: SEHNR and FQNEAQ (reference sequence). The CDR3 extends over 15 amino acids. After removal of 5 bases from V and 4 bases from J, the junction contained 8 bases not matched to a gene. DNA for the CDR3: TGTGCCAGCAGCCTCTCGGGACTAGCGAATTACGAGCAGTACTTC. Protein product: CASSLSGLANYEQYF.

The rearrangement links TRBV28 to TRBJ1-1, with a possible D match to TRBD1 (5 bases). Germline V gives CDR1 MDHEN, CDR2 SYDVKM. The CDR3 has 11 amino acids. V lost 6 bases, J lost 8 bases, and 10 bases lay in between. CDR3 sequence reads: CASRSTGEAFF. The CDR3, as DNA: TGTGCCAGCAGATCTACAGGAGAAGCTTTCTTT.

The gene calls are TRBV7-9 and TRBJ1-2; D is perhaps TRBD1 (6 bases). The length of the CDR3 is 14 residues. Germline CDR1 is SEHNR and CDR2 is FQNEAQ (reference sequence). Between the trimmed V and J ends, which lost 5 bases and 9 bases, there was a span of 19 bases. CDR3 nucleotides: TGTGCCAGCAGCAGACCGCGTGGGACAAATCGCTACACCTTC. Translated: CASSRPRGTNRYTF.

This clone was counted between two and nine times. The J gene is TRBJ1-5, the V gene TRBV11-2; the D is unclear. CDR3 length equals 13 residues. Germline assignment: CDR1 SGHAT and CDR2 FQNNGV. V lost 1 base and J lost 6, with 7 bases in between. The CDR3 spells CASSLAEAQPQHF. The CDR3 bases are TGTGCCAGCAGCTTAGCAGAGGCTCAGCCCCAGCATTTT. Combining the CDR3 with reference TRBV11-2 and TRBJ1-5 gives the whole variable domain EAGVAQSPRYKIIEKRQSVAFWCNPISGHATLYWYQQILGQGPKLLIQFQNNGVVDDSQLPKDRFSAERLKGVDSTLKIQPAKLEDSAVYLCASSLAEAQPQHFGDGTRLSIL.

The chain uses TRBV5-1 and TRBJ2-7, with 9 positions matching TRBD1. This CDR3 spans 16 amino acids. The ends lost 4 bases at V and 2 bases at J; junction bases unmatched: 10. CDR1 is SGHRS, CDR2 YFSETQ, per germline. This CDR3 is CASSAETGTGTYEQYF. The DNA for the CDR3 is TGCGCCAGCAGCGCTGAAACCGGGACAGGGACCTACGAGCAGTACTTC.

The chain couples TRBV5-6 to TRBJ2-7; 7 nucleotides agree with TRBD2. This CDR3 is built from 15 residues. V lost 4 bases and J lost 4; bases outside the gene matches: 11. Germline V CDR1 and CDR2: SGHDT, YYEEEE. The chain's CDR3 is CASSSERGSRYEQYF. The CDR3, as DNA: TGTGCCAGCAGCAGCGAGCGGGGCTCGCGGTACGAGCAGTACTTC.

The chain employs TRBV28 and TRBJ1-3; perhaps TRBD1 as D (5 bases). V was cut by 4 bases and J by 4 bases, with 11 bases left in between. Germline V gene data show CDR1 as MDHEN and CDR2 as SYDVKM. The length of the CDR3 is 14 residues. The CDR3 loop reads CASSSSGIGNTIYF. Written as DNA, the CDR3 is TGTGCCAGCAGTTCCTCAGGGATCGGAAACACCATATATTTT. Together with reference TRBV28 and TRBJ1-3, the CDR3 gives the full variable domain: DVKVTQSSRYLVKRTGEKVFLECVQDMDHENMFWYRQDPGLGLRLIYFSYDVKMKEKGDIPEGYSVSREKKERFSLILESASTNQTSMYLCASSSSGIGNTIYFGEGSWLTVV.

V usage is TRBV5-1 and J usage is TRBJ1-1; TRBD1 might be the D (5 bases). The ends were cut back, 4 bases at V and 6 bases at J, with 16 bases in the middle. Per germline, CDR1 SGHRS and CDR2 YFSETQ. The CDR3 is 14 amino acids. The CDR3 reads CASSPNTGWPEAFF. CDR3 in DNA: TGCGCCAGCAGCCCCAATACAGGTTGGCCTGAAGCTTTCTTT.

V gene TRBV7-2 combines with J gene TRBJ2-3, with TRBD2 matching 11 bases. Trimming removed 3 bases from V and 0 bases from J; junction bases left unmatched: 2. This CDR3 contains 16 residues. Germline-derived CDR1 and CDR2 are SGHTA and FQGNSA. In DNA form, the CDR3 reads TGTGCCAGCAGCTTGCTAGCGGGGGGCAGCACAGATACGCAGTATTTT. The encoded protein is CASSLLAGGSTDTQYF.

The CDR3 loop is CASSLTGTGLHEQYF. Written as DNA, the CDR3 is TGTGCCAGCTCACTGACCGGGACAGGGCTACACGAGCAGTACTTC. This sequence joins TRBV18 and TRBJ2-7, with 9 bases matching TRBD1. There are 15 residues in the CDR3. The germline CDR1 and CDR2 sequences are KGHSH and LQKENI. V shed 4 bases and J 5 bases; nucleotides not matched to a gene: 9.

V and J are TRBV30 and TRBJ2-7; 7 nucleotides line up with TRBD1. CDR1 GTSNPN and CDR2 SVGIG come from the germline V gene (reference sequence). Trimming at V came to 2 bases and at J to 0 bases, leaving 7 bases not matched to a gene. This CDR3 is built from 15 residues. The CDR3 DNA follows: TGTGCCTGGAGTAGGGGGCGAGGTTACTCCTACGAGCAGTACTTC. The encoded protein is CAWSRGRGYSYEQYF.

This chain connects TRBV7-2 to TRBJ2-1; TRBD1 matches 8 bases. CDR3 length: 16 residues. The V gene end was trimmed by 6 bases and the J gene end by 3 bases; junction bases not matched to a gene: 10. The germline gives CDR1 SGHTA, CDR2 FQGNSA. This CDR3 reads CASSASGTGRYNEQFF. The DNA for the CDR3 is TGTGCCAGCAGTGCCTCCGGGACAGGTCGCTACAATGAGCAGTTCTTC. Filled out from reference TRBV7-2 and TRBJ2-1, the complete variable domain reads GAGVSQSPSNKVTEKGKDVELRCDPISGHTALYWYRQSLGQGLEFLIYFQGNSAPDKSGLPSDRFSAERTGGSVSTLTIQRTQQEDSAVYLCASSASGTGRYNEQFFGPGTRLTVL.

In its sample, this clone was seen once. The chain recombines TRBV28 with TRBJ1-1; TRBD1 agrees at 10 bases. The CDR3 sequence is 14 residues long. V shed 6 bases and J 2 bases; nucleotides not matched to a gene: 3. CDR1 is MDHEN, CDR2 SYDVKM, per germline. CDR3 nucleotide sequence: TGTGCCAGCAGGACAGGGGGCCTAAACACTGAAGCTTTCTTT. Its translation: CASRTGGLNTEAFF.

The gene calls are TRBV13 and TRBJ2-1; 8 nucleotides line up with TRBD2. V trimming: 6 bases; J trimming: 2 bases; junction bases outside the gene matches: 12. Looked up from germline, CDR1 is PRHDT and CDR2 is FYEKMQ (reference sequence). This CDR3 spans 17 amino acids. CDR3 sequence (DNA): TGTGCCAGCAGATCCCAGGGGAGCGGGGGAACCTACAATGAGCAGTTCTTC. Protein product: CASRSQGSGGTYNEQFF.

The chain has TRBV11-1 and TRBJ1-4; the match to TRBD1 covers 7 bases. This CDR3 contains 17 residues. The germline gives CDR1 SGHAT, CDR2 FQDESV (reference sequence). After removal of 5 bases from V and 0 bases from J, the junction contained 9 bases not matched to a gene. As DNA, the CDR3 is TGTGCCAGCAGCCCGGGACAGCCTAAAACAACTAATGAAAAACTGTTTTTT. This sequence encodes CASSPGQPKTTNEKLFF.

The rearrangement joins TRBV7-9 to TRBJ2-4, with 11 bases identical to TRBD1. CDR1 and CDR2 (germline): SEHNR, FQNEAQ (reference sequence). The CDR3 loop spans 15 amino acids. V was pared by 5 bases and J by 6 bases, with 6 bases of the junction left unmatched. CDR3 in DNA: TGTGCCAGCAGCCTTTCCGGGACAGGGGGAAACATTCAGTACTTC. Its translation: CASSLSGTGGNIQYF.